These T cell receptor beta chains were read from a single sample in a study of CD8 T cells in ankylosing spondylitis. TCRdb re-derived calls from the 5' RACE reads in MiXCR, one entry per CDR3 protein. The profile covers 350,000 or so distinct CDR3 sequences, with roughly 15% appearing a single time and roughly 1.1% taken by the ten largest. The material sequenced was blood, either unsorted or a sorted T cell fraction (not recorded which). These receptors were taken from a male donor with ankylosing spondylitis or in good health (not recorded which). CDR3s include the opening cysteine and the closing phenylalanine or tryptophan. The order of the fields is CDR3 protein, J gene, clone size, V gene. A row's size may be missing; if present it is once, few, many or a size class.

CAISESNPYEQYF	TRBJ2-7	many	TRBV10-3
CASSQLTGKGLASSYNEQFF	TRBJ2-1	-	TRBV4-1
CASSPGLAGDQETQYF	TRBJ2-5	few	TRBV3-1
CASSKQSYYGYTF	TRBJ1-2	few	TRBV12-3/TRBV12-4
CASSHLAGQGAGTGELFF	TRBJ2-2	-	TRBV4-2
CSATAGTGGYEQYF	TRBJ2-7	-	TRBV29-1
CASSPEGGFGYTF	TRBJ1-2	-	TRBV6-1
CASSQPTGTTVDYEQYF	TRBJ2-7	-	TRBV4-2
CASNQGRGTYNEQFF	TRBJ2-1	few	TRBV12-3/TRBV12-4
CASSLRQGRPTGELFF	TRBJ2-2	-	TRBV11-1
CASTLRDRNTEAFF	TRBJ1-1	-	TRBV12-3/TRBV12-4
CASSGDWGEQFF	TRBJ2-1	few	TRBV10-2
CASSVEPAGNEQFF	TRBJ2-1	many	TRBV9
CATSRGSAFSGNTIYF	TRBJ1-3	few	TRBV15
CASSATGSTGANVLTF	TRBJ2-6	-	TRBV2
CASSEHADSNYGYTF	TRBJ1-2	few	TRBV25-1
CASSWGGRDETQYF	TRBJ2-5	-	TRBV28
CASGLAQGTGTYEQYF	TRBJ2-7	-	TRBV12-5
CASRGQGEKNSPLHF	TRBJ1-6	few	TRBV12-3/TRBV12-4
CASSATSGMDNEQFF	TRBJ2-1	many	TRBV9
CASSLEDDYKYF	TRBJ2-7	few	TRBV7-9
CSARLRGGNTEAFF	TRBJ1-1	-	TRBV20-1
CASVVQNTEAFF	TRBJ1-1	-	TRBV12-3/TRBV12-4
CASSPGLGSTDTQYF	TRBJ2-3	few	TRBV7-2